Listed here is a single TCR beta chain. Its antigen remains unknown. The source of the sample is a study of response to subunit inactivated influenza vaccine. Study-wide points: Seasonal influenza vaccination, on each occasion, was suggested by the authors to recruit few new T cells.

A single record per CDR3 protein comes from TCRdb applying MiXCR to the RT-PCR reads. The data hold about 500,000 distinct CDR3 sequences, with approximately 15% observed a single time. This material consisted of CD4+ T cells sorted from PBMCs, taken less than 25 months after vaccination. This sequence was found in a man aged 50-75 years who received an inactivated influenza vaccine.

The CDR3 spells CSVAPGGANVLTF. DNA of the CDR3: TGCAGCGTTGCCCCGGGAGGGGCCAACGTCCTGACTTTC. This rearrangement joins TRBV29-1 to TRBJ2-6; tentatively, D is TRBD2 (5 bases). Trimming took 4 bases from V and 4 from J, leaving 8 bases between them. There are 13 residues in the CDR3. Germline CDR1 is SQVTM and CDR2 is ANQGSEA.